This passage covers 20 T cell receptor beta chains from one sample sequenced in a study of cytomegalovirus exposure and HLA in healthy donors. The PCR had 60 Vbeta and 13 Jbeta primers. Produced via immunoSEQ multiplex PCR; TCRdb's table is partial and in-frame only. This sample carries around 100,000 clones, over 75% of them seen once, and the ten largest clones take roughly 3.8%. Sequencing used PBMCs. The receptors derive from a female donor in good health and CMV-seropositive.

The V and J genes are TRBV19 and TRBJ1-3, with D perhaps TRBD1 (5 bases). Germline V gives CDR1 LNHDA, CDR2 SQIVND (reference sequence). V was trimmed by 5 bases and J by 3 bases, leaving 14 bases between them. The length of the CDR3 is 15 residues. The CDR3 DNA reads TGTGCCAGTAGTCCTAATAGGGGCAGTGGAAACACCATATATTTT. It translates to CASSPNRGSGNTIYF.

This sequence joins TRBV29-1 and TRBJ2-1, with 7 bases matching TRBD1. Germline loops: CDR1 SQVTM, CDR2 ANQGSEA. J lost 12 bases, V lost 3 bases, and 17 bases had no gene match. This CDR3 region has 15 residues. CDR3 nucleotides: TGCAGCGTTGACTTTACAGGGGAGACCTTGGGCGGGCAGTTCTTC. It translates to CSVDFTGETLGGQFF.

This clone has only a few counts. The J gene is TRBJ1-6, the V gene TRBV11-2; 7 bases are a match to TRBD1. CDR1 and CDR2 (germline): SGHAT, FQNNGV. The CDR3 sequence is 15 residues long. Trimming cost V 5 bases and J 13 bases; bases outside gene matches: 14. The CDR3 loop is CASSIGTGALFPLHF. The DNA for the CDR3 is TGTGCCAGCAGCATAGGAACAGGGGCCCTTTTCCCCCTCCACTTT.

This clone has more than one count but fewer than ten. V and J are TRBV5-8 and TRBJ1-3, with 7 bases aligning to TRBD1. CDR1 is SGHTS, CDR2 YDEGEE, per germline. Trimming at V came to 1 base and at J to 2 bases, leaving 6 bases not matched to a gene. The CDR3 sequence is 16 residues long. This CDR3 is CASSLMDRNAGNTIYF. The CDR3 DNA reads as TGTGCCAGCAGCTTGATGGACAGGAATGCTGGAAACACCATATATTTT.

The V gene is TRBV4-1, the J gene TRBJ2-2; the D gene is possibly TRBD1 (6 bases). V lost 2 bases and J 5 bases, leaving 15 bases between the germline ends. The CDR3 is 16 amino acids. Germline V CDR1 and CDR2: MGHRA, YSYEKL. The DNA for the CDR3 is TGCGCCAGCAGCCAATTCCCACAGGGAAAAACCGGGGAGCTGTTTTTT. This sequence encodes CASSQFPQGKTGELFF.

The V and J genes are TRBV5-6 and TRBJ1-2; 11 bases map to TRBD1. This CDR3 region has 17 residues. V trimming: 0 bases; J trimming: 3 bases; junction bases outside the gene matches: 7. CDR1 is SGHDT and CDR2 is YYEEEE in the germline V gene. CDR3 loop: CASSLALGQGDHYGYTF. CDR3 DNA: TGTGCCAGCAGCTTGGCTCTGGGACAGGGGGATCACTATGGCTACACCTTC. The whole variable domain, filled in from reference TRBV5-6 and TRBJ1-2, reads DAGVTQSPTHLIKTRGQQVTLRCSPKSGHDTVSWYQQALGQGPQFIFQYYEEEERQRGNFPDRFSGHQFPNYSSELNVNALLLGDSALYLCASSLALGQGDHYGYTFGSGTRLTVV.

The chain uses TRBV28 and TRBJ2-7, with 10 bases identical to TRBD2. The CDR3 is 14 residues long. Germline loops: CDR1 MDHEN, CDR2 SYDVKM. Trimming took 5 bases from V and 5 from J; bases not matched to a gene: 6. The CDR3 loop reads CASSDSGRLNEQYF. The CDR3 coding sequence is TGTGCCAGCAGTGATAGCGGGAGGCTCAACGAGCAGTACTTC.

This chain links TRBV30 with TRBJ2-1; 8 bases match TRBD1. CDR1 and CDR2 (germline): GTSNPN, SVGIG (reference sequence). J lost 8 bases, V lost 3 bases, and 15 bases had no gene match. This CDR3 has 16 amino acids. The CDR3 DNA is TGTGCCTGGAGCCAACTCAGGGGGCCTACCCTTTATGAGCAGTTCTTC. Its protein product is CAWSQLRGPTLYEQFF.

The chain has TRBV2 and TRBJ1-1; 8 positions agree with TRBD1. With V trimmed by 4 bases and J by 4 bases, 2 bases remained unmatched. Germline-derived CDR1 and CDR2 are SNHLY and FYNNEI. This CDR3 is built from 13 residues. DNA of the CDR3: TGTGCCAGCAGTGGGACAGGGATCACTGAAGCTTTCTTT. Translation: CASSGTGITEAFF.

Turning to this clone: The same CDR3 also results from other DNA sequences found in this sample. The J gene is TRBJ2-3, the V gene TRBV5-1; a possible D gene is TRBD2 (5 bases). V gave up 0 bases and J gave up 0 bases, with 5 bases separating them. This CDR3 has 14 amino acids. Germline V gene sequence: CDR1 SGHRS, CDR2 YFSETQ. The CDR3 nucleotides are TGCGCCAGCAGCTTGGGCGGGAGCACAGATACGCAGTATTTT. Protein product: CASSLGGSTDTQYF.

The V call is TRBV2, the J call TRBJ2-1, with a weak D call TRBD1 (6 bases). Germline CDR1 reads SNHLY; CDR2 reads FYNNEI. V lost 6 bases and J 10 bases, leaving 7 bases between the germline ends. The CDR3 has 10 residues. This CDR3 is CASRGAEQFF. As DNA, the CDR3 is TGTGCCAGCAGGGGGGCCGAGCAGTTCTTC.

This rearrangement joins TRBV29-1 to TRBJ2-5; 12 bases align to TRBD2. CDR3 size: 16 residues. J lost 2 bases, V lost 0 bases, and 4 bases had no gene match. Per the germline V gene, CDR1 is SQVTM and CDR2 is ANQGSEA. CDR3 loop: CSVEEGTSGLQETQYF. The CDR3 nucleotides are TGCAGCGTTGAAGAGGGGACTAGCGGGTTACAAGAGACCCAGTACTTC.

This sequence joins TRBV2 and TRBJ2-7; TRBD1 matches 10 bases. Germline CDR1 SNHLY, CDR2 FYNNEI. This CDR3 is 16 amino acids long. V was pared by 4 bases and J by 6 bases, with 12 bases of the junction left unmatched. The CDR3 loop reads CASSARDRGLSGEQYF. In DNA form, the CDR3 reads TGTGCCAGCAGTGCCCGGGACAGGGGACTCTCGGGCGAGCAGTACTTC.

CDR3 sequence reads: CASSTINQPQHF. The CDR3 DNA reads as TGTGCCAGTTCGACTATCAATCAGCCCCAGCATTTT. The rearrangement links TRBV14 to TRBJ1-5, with D unresolved. CDR1 and CDR2 (germline): SGHDN, FVKESK. The CDR3 is 12 residues long. V was pared by 9 bases and J by 3 bases, with 9 bases between.

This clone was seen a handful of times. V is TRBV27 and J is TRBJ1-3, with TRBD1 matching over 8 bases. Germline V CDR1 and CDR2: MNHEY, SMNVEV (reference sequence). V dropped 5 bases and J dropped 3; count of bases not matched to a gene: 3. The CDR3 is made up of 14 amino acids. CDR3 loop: CASSPTGVGNTIYF. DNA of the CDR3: TGTGCCAGCAGTCCGACAGGGGTTGGAAACACCATATATTTT.

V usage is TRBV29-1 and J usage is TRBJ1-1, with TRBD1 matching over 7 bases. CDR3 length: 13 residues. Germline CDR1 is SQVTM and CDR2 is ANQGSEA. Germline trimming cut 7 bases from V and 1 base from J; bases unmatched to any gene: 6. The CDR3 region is CSARQGGNTEAFF. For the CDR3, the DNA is TGCAGCGCTAGACAGGGAGGGAACACTGAAGCTTTCTTT.

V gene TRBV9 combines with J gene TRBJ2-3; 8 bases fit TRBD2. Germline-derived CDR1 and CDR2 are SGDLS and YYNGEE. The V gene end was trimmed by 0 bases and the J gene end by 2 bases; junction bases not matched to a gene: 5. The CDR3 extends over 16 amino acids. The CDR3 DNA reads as TGTGCCAGCAGCGTAGCCATAGCGGGAACCACAGATACGCAGTATTTT. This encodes CASSVAIAGTTDTQYF.

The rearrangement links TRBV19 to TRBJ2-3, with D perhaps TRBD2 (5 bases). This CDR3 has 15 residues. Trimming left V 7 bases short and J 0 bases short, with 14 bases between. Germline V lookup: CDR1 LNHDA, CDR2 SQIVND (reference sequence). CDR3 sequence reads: CASKVSASSTDTQYF. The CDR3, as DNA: TGTGCCAGTAAAGTTAGCGCCTCCAGCACAGATACGCAGTATTTT.

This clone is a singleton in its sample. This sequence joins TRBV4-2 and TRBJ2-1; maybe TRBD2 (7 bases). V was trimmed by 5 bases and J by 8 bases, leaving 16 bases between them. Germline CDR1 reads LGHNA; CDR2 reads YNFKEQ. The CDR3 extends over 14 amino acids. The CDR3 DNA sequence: TGTGCCAGCAGCTCTCACACGGGGGGCGATGAGCAGTTCTTC. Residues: CASSSHTGGDEQFF.

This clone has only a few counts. The CDR3 here is CASSLGAGEAFF. In DNA form, the CDR3 reads TGTGCCAGCAGCTTGGGGGCAGGTGAAGCTTTCTTT. The gene calls are TRBV5-6 and TRBJ1-1, with D hard to call. V dropped 0 bases and J dropped 7 bases, with 7 bases sitting between them. The CDR3 sequence is 12 residues long. The germline gives CDR1 SGHDT, CDR2 YYEEEE.